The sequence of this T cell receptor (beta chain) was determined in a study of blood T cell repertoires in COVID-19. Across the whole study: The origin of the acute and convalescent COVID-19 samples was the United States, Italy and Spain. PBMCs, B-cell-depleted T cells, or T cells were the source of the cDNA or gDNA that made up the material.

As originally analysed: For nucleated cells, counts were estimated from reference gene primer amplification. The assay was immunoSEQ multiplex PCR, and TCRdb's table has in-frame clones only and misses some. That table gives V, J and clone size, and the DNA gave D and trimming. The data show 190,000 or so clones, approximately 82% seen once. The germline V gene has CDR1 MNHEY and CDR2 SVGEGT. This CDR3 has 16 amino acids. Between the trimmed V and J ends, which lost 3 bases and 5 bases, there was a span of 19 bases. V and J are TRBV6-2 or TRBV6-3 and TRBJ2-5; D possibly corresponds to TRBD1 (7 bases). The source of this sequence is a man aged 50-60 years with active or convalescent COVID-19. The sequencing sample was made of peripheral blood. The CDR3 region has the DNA TGTGCCAGCAGTTATCAGGGGGGATGGGCTCCGGAGACCCAGTACTTC. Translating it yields CASSYQGGWAPETQYF.